The source of this T cell receptor beta chain is a study of T cell changes during pregnancy in multiple sclerosis (dated by TCRdb to between 2017 and 2020). About the study as a whole: In women with multiple sclerosis, the researchers looked at how the T cell repertoire shifted as pregnancy progressed.

Via the germline V gene, CDR1 is MNHNS and CDR2 SASEGT. V is trimmed back by 4 bases and J by 7 bases, and the junction contains 7 bases that no gene match accounts for. Counted from cysteine to phenylalanine, this CDR3 has 14 amino acids. Only CDR3 DNA remains: 42 bases, in frame from the first base. Remarks on this clone: Its antigen is still unknown. Base qualities are missing; no much larger clone stands one base away.

Library preparation used the immunoSEQ multiplex PCR assay. This immuneACCESS table, as held by TCRdb, lists in-frame sequences with V and J called but not all clones. Of the missing ones, under half trace to an unresolved V gene in checked studies; the others have no known cause. For this sample the table gives around 71,000 clones, of which around nine tenths were detected only once. Of the sample, 1.2% is held by the ten largest clones. Sequences were derived from peripheral blood, sampled in the third trimester of pregnancy. The sequence was collected from a female donor with multiple sclerosis, enrolled in a pregnancy study. The V and J segments used are TRBV6-1 and TRBJ2-4; 7 bases in the middle match TRBD1. The CDR3 has the sequence CASSATGKVNIQYF. The nucleotides read TGTGCCAGCAGTGCGACAGGGAAAGTGAACATTCAGTACTTC.